Listed here are 11 T cell receptor beta chains from one sample, sequenced in a study of CD8+ T cells in alopecia areata (dated by TCRdb to 2016 to 2018). The protocol used for the library was the immunoSEQ multiplex PCR assay. RNA was extracted from all samples and reverse transcribed into cDNA, which served as template for TCR sequencing. TCRdb re-hosts the immuneACCESS table, in-frame sequences only. Its copies lack some clones; in the studies checked, an unresolved V gene accounts for under half of them, and the cause for the rest is not known. The sample table holds 200,000 or so clones, of which 40% to 45% were seen once. 2% to 3% of the sample lies in the top ten. The treatment or condition label, as the study defines it: oral pan-JAK inhibitor, 5-10 mg twice daily. The specimen was CD4+ T cells sorted from blood, collected at approximately week 39, from a patient treated with tofacitinib. All receptors derive from a human donor with alopecia areata.

The chain has TRBV6-6 and TRBJ2-5; 8 positions agree with TRBD2. The CDR3 contains 14 residues. Germline CDR1 is MNHNY and CDR2 is SVGAGI (reference sequence). V lost 3 bases and J lost 8; bases outside the gene matches: 8. CDR3 in amino acids: CASSYSGTRGTQYF. CDR3 sequence (DNA): TGTGCCAGCAGTTATTCCGGGACTAGGGGCACCCAGTACTTC.

There are a few counts of this clone. The CDR3 nucleotides read TGTGCCAGCACCATGAAGGCGGGGAGGAGCTCCTACGAGCAGTACTTC. Translating gives CASTMKAGRSSYEQYF. The gene calls are TRBV6-6 and TRBJ2-7, with D perhaps TRBD2 (6 bases). Trimming removed 7 bases at V and 0 bases at J, with 19 bases between. CDR3 length: 16 amino acids. The germline V gene has CDR1 MNHNY and CDR2 SVGAGI (reference sequence).

As for this clone: Different DNA sequences within this sample yield the same CDR3. The CDR3 loop is CASSMGQGNQPQHF. The CDR3 nucleotides are TGTGCCAGTAGTATGGGACAGGGGAATCAGCCCCAGCATTTT. J is TRBJ1-5 and V is TRBV19; 10 bases are a match to TRBD1. V dropped 3 bases and J dropped 4; count of bases not matched to a gene: 0. This CDR3 region has 14 residues. Germline CDR1 LNHDA, CDR2 SQIVND (reference sequence).

CDR3 protein: CASSELGRNIQYF. In DNA form, the CDR3 reads TGCGCCAGCAGTGAGTTGGGGCGCAACATTCAGTACTTC. The chain links TRBV10-1 to TRBJ2-4; D might be TRBD1 (5 bases). Germline loops: CDR1 WNHNN, CDR2 SYGVQD (reference sequence). This CDR3 region has 13 residues. Trimming pared 1 base from V and 7 bases from J, leaving 8 bases between.

The chain carries TRBV9 and TRBJ2-2; TRBD2 matches at 12 bases. The germline CDR1 and CDR2 sequences are SGDLS and YYNGEE. This CDR3 comprises 16 residues. V trimming: 0 bases; J trimming: 7 bases; junction bases outside the gene matches: 4. The CDR3 is CASSVELAGGVGELFF. The CDR3 DNA follows: TGTGCCAGCAGCGTAGAGCTAGCGGGAGGGGTCGGGGAGCTGTTTTTT.

This clone showed up just a few times. V gene TRBV5-1 combines with J gene TRBJ1-1; the match to TRBD1 covers 7 bases. The CDR3 is 14 residues long. V was pared by 2 bases and J by 5 bases, with 6 bases of the junction left unmatched. Looked up from germline, CDR1 is SGHRS and CDR2 is YFSETQ. CDR3 nucleotide sequence: TGCGCCAGCAGCTTTGGGGACAGAATGACTGAAGCTTTCTTT. Residues: CASSFGDRMTEAFF.

This sequence joins TRBV2 and TRBJ1-5; D is unresolved. Trimming pared 8 bases from V and 4 bases from J, leaving 6 bases between. CDR3 length equals 11 residues. In germline, CDR1 is SNHLY, CDR2 FYNNEI. The CDR3 DNA reads TGTGCCAGCGGGCAGAATCAGCCCCAGCATTTT. Translated: CASGQNQPQHF.

This clone was counted only a few times. J is TRBJ1-2 and V is TRBV7-3, with D unresolved. This CDR3 contains 14 residues. Germline values: CDR1 SGHTA, CDR2 FQGTGA. Between the trimmed V and J ends, which lost 5 bases and 4 bases, there was a span of 14 bases. The CDR3 sequence is CASSPGPGSYGYTF. Written as DNA, the CDR3 is TGTGCCAGCAGCCCCGGACCGGGGAGCTATGGCTACACCTTC.

This chain links TRBV5-1 with TRBJ2-5; possibly TRBD2 for D (5 bases). Germline CDR1 is SGHRS and CDR2 is YFSETQ. The CDR3 runs to 16 residues. The V end was cut by 5 bases, the J end by 7 bases, with 24 bases between. CDR3 sequence: CASSSSWTASSGTQYF. The DNA of the CDR3 is TGCGCCAGCAGTTCTAGCTGGACCGCGTCAAGCGGGACCCAGTACTTC. The variable domain in full, with the rest retrieved from reference TRBV5-1 and TRBJ2-5, is KAGVTQTPRYLIKTRGQQVTLSCSPISGHRSVSWYQQTPGQGLQFLFEYFSETQRNKGNFPGRFSGRQFSNSRSEMNVSTLELGDSALYLCASSSSWTASSGTQYFGPGTRLLVL.

This chain uses TRBV18 with TRBJ2-5; 7 nucleotides match TRBD1. V trimming: 1 base; J trimming: 5 bases; junction bases outside the gene matches: 7. Germline CDR1 KGHSH, CDR2 LQKENI. The CDR3 sequence is 15 residues long. CDR3 in amino acids: CASSPQEGGRETQYF. In DNA, the CDR3 is TGTGCCAGCTCACCACAGGAAGGGGGCAGGGAGACCCAGTACTTC.

This clone has a handful of counts. The rearrangement joins TRBV9 to TRBJ2-6; 8 positions match TRBD1. CDR1 and CDR2 (germline): SGDLS, YYNGEE. This CDR3 spans 15 amino acids. Trimming took 8 bases from V and 4 from J; bases not matched to a gene: 8. The CDR3 coding sequence is TGTGCCAGTGACAGGGGAAGTCCCGGGGCCAACGTCCTGACTTTC. It is translated as CASDRGSPGANVLTF.